This TCR beta chain was identified during a study of graft-versus-host responses after intestinal transplantation. The study's findings and limits: Present in recipient marrow, GvH clones included some that appeared first in ileum or blood.

The ends lost 2 bases at V and 7 bases at J; junction bases unmatched: 11. CDR1 and CDR2 (germline): MNHNS, SASEGT. There are 18 residues in the CDR3. Lamina propria and intraepithelial lymphocytes were released by processing graft tissue. Measured with immunoSEQ multiplex PCR; TCRdb has only the in-frame clones, and not every one. The repertoire holds over 10,000 clones, around 79% seen once, with around 4.5% in the top ten. Concerning this clone: Antigen unknown.

The rearrangement uses TRBV6-1 and TRBJ2-7; TRBD2 matches at 16 bases. Sequencing used ileum tissue, obtained 142 days after intestinal transplantation. This TCR was recovered from a human patient who received an intestinal transplant, so some T cells may come from the graft donor. The CDR3 coding sequence is TGTGCCAGCAGTGAACCCTGGAGGGGACTAGCGGGGGGGCATGAGCAGTACTTC. This sequence encodes CASSEPWRGLAGGHEQYF.